This T cell receptor (beta chain) was sequenced during a study of early T cells in non-severe SARS-CoV-2 infection. Overall study: Chains were not paired, and sequencing was done on bulk RNA from unsorted whole blood.

Individual cDNA molecules carried attached unique molecular identifiers. A single record per CDR3 protein comes from TCRdb applying MiXCR to the 5' RACE reads. The repertoire holds approximately 90,000 distinct CDR3 sequences, with roughly 15% as singletons. This clonotype has just a few counts. Its specificity is unknown. Study-level findings and limits: Lookups in VDJdb leaned toward anti-spike CD8 responses and missed private and CD4 specificities.

The CDR3 sequence is 15 residues long. Germline V lookup: CDR1 SGDLS, CDR2 YYNGEE. With 0 bases removed from V and 1 base from J, the gap between germline ends came to 9 bases. The source is an adult who was a healthcare worker with PCR-confirmed SARS-CoV-2 infection or an uninfected control (not recorded which). The material was whole blood, obtained at baseline. This chain uses TRBV9 with TRBJ2-3; D might be TRBD2 (6 bases). CDR3: CASSVAGGGTDTQYF. CDR3 bases: TGTGCCAGCAGCGTAGCTGGAGGGGGCACAGATACGCAGTATTTT.